A selection of T cell receptor beta chains follows, all from one sample in a study of post-analysis software for immune sequencing data. TCRdb used MiXCR to reprocess the PCR reads, holding one entry per CDR3 protein. The sample has roughly 580,000 distinct CDR3 sequences, 44% seen once. Sequenced sample: blood. The receptor set was obtained from a girl aged 5-17 years with multiple sclerosis. Both conserved end residues are part of each CDR3. D genes are given only for firm matches. Clone sizes are given selectively: once, few, many, or a class where the clone is expanded.

TRBV12-3/TRBV12-4,TRBJ2-4,.,.,CASSSQEALSKNIQYF,TGTGCCAGCAGTTCCCAGGAGGCCCTGTCCAAAAACATTCAGTACTTC
TRBV7-8,TRBJ2-3,TRBD2,.,CASSLLASGSLDTQYF,TGTGCCAGCAGCTTATTGGCTAGCGGGAGTTTAGATACGCAGTATTTT
TRBV6-1,TRBJ2-5,.,.,CASRFGGRETQYF,TGTGCCAGTAGGTTTGGGGGTCGGGAGACCCAGTACTTC
TRBV9,TRBJ2-5,TRBD2,few,CASSVLTSGGQETQYF,TGTGCCAGCAGCGTGCTGACTAGCGGGGGACAAGAGACCCAGTACTTC
TRBV11-2,TRBJ2-7,TRBD2,few,CASSPQLAGNPYEQYF,TGTGCCAGCAGCCCCCAACTAGCGGGGAACCCCTACGAGCAGTACTTC
TRBV20-1,TRBJ2-5,.,few,CSARDKKAWETQYF,TGCAGTGCTAGAGATAAGAAAGCTTGGGAGACCCAGTACTTC
TRBV4-1,TRBJ2-7,.,few,CASSQDLSQGSNEQYF,TGCGCCAGCAGCCAAGATCTATCACAGGGTTCAAACGAGCAGTACTTC
TRBV19,TRBJ2-5,TRBD1,.,CATSGQGGETQYF,TGTGCCACCTCGGGACAGGGCGGAGAGACCCAGTACTTC
TRBV12-3/TRBV12-4,TRBJ2-7,.,.,CASTKGGLHYEQYF,TGTGCCAGCACCAAAGGGGGGCTTCACTACGAGCAGTACTTC
TRBV7-8,TRBJ1-2,.,.,CASSPQRTLRYGYTF,TGTGCCAGCAGCCCGCAGCGGACCCTCCGCTACGGCTACACCTTC
TRBV7-2,TRBJ2-7,TRBD2,once,CASSFWPSGGYSYEQYF,TGTGCCAGCAGCTTTTGGCCTAGCGGGGGATACTCCTACGAGCAGTACTTC
TRBV6-5,TRBJ1-1,.,few,CASSYKRRETEAFF,TGTGCCAGCAGTTACAAGAGGAGGGAAACTGAAGCTTTCTTT
TRBV4-1,TRBJ2-7,.,.,CASSQDGNEQYF,TGCGCCAGCAGCCAAGACGGGAACGAGCAGTACTTC
TRBV20-1,TRBJ1-5,.,once,CSASAGSGEQPQHF,TGCAGTGCTAGTGCAGGGTCTGGGGAGCAGCCCCAGCATTTT
TRBV5-1,TRBJ2-1,.,few,CASSLGPGTGNEQFF,TGCGCCAGCAGCTTGGGTCCGGGTACTGGCAATGAGCAGTTCTTC
TRBV3-1,TRBJ2-3,TRBD1,.,CASSQGAGGTYF,TGTGCCAGCAGCCAAGGGGCAGGGGGCACGTATTTT
TRBV7-9,TRBJ1-1,.,.,CASRPARVGTEAFF,TGTGCCAGCAGACCCGCCAGGGTAGGCACTGAAGCTTTCTTT
TRBV6-6,TRBJ2-5,.,few,CASSLTKETQYF,TGTGCCAGCAGCCTGACTAAAGAGACCCAGTACTTC
TRBV12-3/TRBV12-4,TRBJ2-3,TRBD2,.,CASSHSGRTVDTQYF,TGTGCCAGCTCACATAGCGGGAGGACAGTAGATACGCAGTATTTT
TRBV5-1,TRBJ2-5,.,.,CASSFPGLDQETQYF,TGCGCCAGCAGCTTCCCCGGTTTAGACCAAGAGACCCAGTACTTC
TRBV12-3/TRBV12-4,TRBJ2-1,TRBD2,.,CASCAGGGYEQFF,TGTGCCAGCTGCGCGGGGGGAGGCTATGAGCAGTTCTTC
TRBV12-3/TRBV12-4,TRBJ2-7,.,few,CASSPYGTHSYEQYF,TGTGCCAGCTCCCCCTACGGGACACACTCCTACGAGCAGTACTTC
TRBV12-3/TRBV12-4,TRBJ2-1,.,many,CASSYYNEQFF,TGTGCCAGCAGTTACTATAATGAGCAGTTCTTC
TRBV6-1,TRBJ2-7,.,few,CATVRAPLDEQYF,TGTGCCACGGTGCGGGCCCCTCTCGACGAGCAGTACTTC
TRBV20-1,TRBJ2-5,.,.,CSASPGGIQETQYF,TGCAGTGCCTCCCCTGGCGGGATCCAAGAGACCCAGTACTTC
TRBV10-3,TRBJ2-5,.,.,CAISGWGQGNHETRYF,.
TRBV24-1,TRBJ2-5,TRBD1,few,CATSDPGRGRFETQYF,TGTGCCACCAGTGATCCGGGAAGGGGGCGTTTTGAGACCCAGTACTTC
TRBV5-1,TRBJ2-7,TRBD1,once,CASSLVYDRGYEQYF,TGCGCCAGCAGCTTGGTGTATGACAGGGGCTACGAGCAGTACTTC
TRBV4-1,TRBJ2-7,.,.,CASSQGMGDSYGQYF,TGCGCCAGCAGCCAAGGGATGGGAGACTCCTACGGGCAGTACTTC
TRBV12-3/TRBV12-4,TRBJ2-4,.,.,CASSLAPAKNIQYF,TGTGCCAGCAGTTTAGCGCCGGCCAAAAACATTCAGTACTTC
TRBV10-3,TRBJ2-2,.,few,CAISESQGNGELFF,TGTGCCATCAGTGAGAGCCAGGGAAACGGGGAGCTGTTTTTT
TRBV7-2,TRBJ2-5,.,few,CASKREQGETQYF,TGTGCCAGCAAGAGGGAGCAGGGCGAGACCCAGTACTTC
TRBV29-1,TRBJ1-1,.,few,CSVVKGVNTEAFF,TGCAGCGTTGTAAAAGGGGTGAACACTGAAGCTTTCTTT